This TCR beta chain was found in a study of cytomegalovirus exposure and HLA in healthy donors. Study-wide context: Among the 398 genotyped donors, over 70% were placed in the Caucasian-associated ancestry cluster.

CDR3 length: 15 amino acids. Trimming pared 3 bases from V and 9 bases from J, leaving 18 bases between. Germline CDR1 and CDR2: MDHEN and SYDVKM. A multiplex PCR was run with 60 Vbeta primers and 13 Jbeta primers. Sequencing was performed with immunoSEQ multiplex PCR; in TCRdb, only in-frame clones are kept and a portion is missing. The sample contains roughly 180,000 clones, approximately 77% of which appear only once. The sample taken for sequencing was PBMCs. This chain joins TRBV28 and TRBJ2-1; D remains unclear. The receptor was derived from a female donor in good health and CMV-seronegative. The CDR3 loop reads CASSLVLQSTGEQFF. The CDR3 DNA is TGTGCCAGCAGTTTGGTTCTACAATCAACGGGTGAGCAGTTCTTC.